What follows describes a single T cell receptor beta chain. This record comes from a study of blood T cell repertoires in COVID-19. Study summary: Samples taken during acute and convalescent COVID-19 were collected in the United States, Italy and Spain.

Authors' processing steps: The authors estimated nucleated cell counts from reference gene primer amplification. Data came from immunoSEQ multiplex PCR; TCRdb stores just in-frame clones and leaves some out. V and J calls and clone size are those listed in that table; D and trimming were worked out from the DNA. This sample has around 250,000 clones, with 85% to 90% found just once. This receptor was obtained from a man between 60 and 75 years old with acute or convalescent COVID-19. The specimen sequenced was peripheral blood.

The CDR3 DNA follows: TGTGCCAGCAGCCAGAGGGGGTTTTACAATGAGCAGTTCTTC. Amino acid sequence: CASSQRGFYNEQFF. The chain joins TRBV14 to TRBJ2-1, with D possibly TRBD1 on 6 matching bases. Germline loops: CDR1 SGHDN, CDR2 FVKESK. The germline V and J ends were trimmed by 3 bases and 4 bases, with 10 bases remaining between them. The CDR3 totals 14 residues.